The sequence of this TCR beta chain was determined in a study of cytomegalovirus exposure and HLA in healthy donors. Findings and limits, study-wide: Overall, approximately 150 TCR beta chains were annotated as cytomegalovirus-associated.

With 60 Vbeta and 13 Jbeta primers, the PCR was carried out. Some clones are missing from TCRdb's copy, which holds only in-frame ones; the method was immunoSEQ multiplex PCR. The sample yields about 130,000 clones, about 80% seen once. Details on this clone: Its antigen is still unknown.

V was cut by 3 bases and J by 5 bases, with 19 bases left in between. From germline, CDR1 is SGHVS and CDR2 FQNEAQ. The CDR3 consists of 16 residues. The chain recombines TRBV7-8 with TRBJ2-5, with TRBD1 as a possible D gene (5 bases). The sample comprised PBMCs. This clonotype was sampled from a girl aged 2 to 10 in good health and CMV-seronegative. The chain's CDR3 is CASSLGQGWGRETQYF. In DNA form, the CDR3 reads TGTGCCAGCAGCTTGGGGCAAGGTTGGGGTCGGGAGACCCAGTACTTC.